This entry lists 9 T cell receptor beta chains sequenced from one sample in a study of CXCR3-negative and CXCR3-positive naive CD8 T cells. These receptors lack a known antigen. With UMI labels, 5' RACE was used to prepare the TRB cDNA libraries. No DNA is given; TCRdb re-called the 5' RACE reads and lists each CDR3 protein once. Here the sample table reports roughly 99,000 distinct CDR3 sequences. Study-level points and caveats: TRB CDR3s were more hydrophobic in CXCR3-positive than in CXCR3-negative naive cells.

The sample taken for sequencing was naive CXCR3+ CD8+ T cells from blood. Subset in this sample: CD45RO-CCR7+CD27+CD95- naive CD8+ T cells expressing CXCR3 (TNR3+). These receptors were obtained from a human donor in good health. Some clones in this sample may be carry-over from other donors' samples.

V and J are TRBV28 and TRBJ2-7; no DNA is available, so the TRBD1 call from TCRdb remains unchecked. This CDR3 spans 12 amino acids. Germline CDR1 reads MDHEN; CDR2 reads SYDVKM. The CDR3 here is CASSPGIYEQYF. The complete variable domain, with remaining parts taken from reference TRBV28 and TRBJ2-7, reads DVKVTQSSRYLVKRTGEKVFLECVQDMDHENMFWYRQDPGLGLRLIYFSYDVKMKEKGDIPEGYSVSREKKERFSLILESASTNQTSMYLCASSPGIYEQYFGPGTRLTVT.

This rearrangement joins TRBV3-2 to TRBJ2-3; TCRdb lists TRBD1, though no DNA is available to test this call. TRBV3-2 is a documented pseudogene. The CDR3 is 16 residues long. This CDR3 reads CASSQDAGHETDTQYF.

The rearrangement joins TRBV11-2 to TRBJ2-1; the TCRdb call, TRBD1, lacks DNA for checking. CDR3 size: 17 residues. Germline V CDR1 and CDR2: SGHAT, FQNNGV. Here the CDR3 reads CASSFPGTESPYNEQFF.

V gene TRBV7-9 combines with J gene TRBJ1-4. Germline V gene data show CDR1 as SEHNR and CDR2 as FQNEAQ (reference sequence). This CDR3 is 14 amino acids long. CDR3 sequence: CASSGSATNEKLFF.

The rearrangement joins TRBV29-1 to TRBJ2-1; TCRdb lists TRBD1, though no DNA is available to test this call. The germline V gene encodes CDR1 SQVTM and CDR2 ANQGSEA. The CDR3 runs 14 residues. CDR3 in amino acids: CSVEAGTGHNEQFF.

This CDR3 is CASRGITQNNEQFF. V and J are TRBV28 and TRBJ2-1; TCRdb proposes TRBD1, but this gene call is untestable without DNA. The CDR3 spans 14 residues. Germline V CDR1 and CDR2: MDHEN, SYDVKM.

The chain joins TRBV7-9 to TRBJ2-4; TCRdb names TRBD1, which stays unverified in the absence of DNA. CDR1 SEHNR and CDR2 FQNEAQ come from the germline V gene (reference sequence). The CDR3 is made up of 16 amino acids. The CDR3 protein is CASSGRDRGAKNIQYF.

The chain recombines TRBV4-3 with TRBJ1-5; TCRdb's D gene call, TRBD1, goes unchecked for lack of DNA. The CDR3 sequence is 14 residues long. The germline V gene encodes CDR1 LGHNA and CDR2 YSLEER. This CDR3 reads CASSRGHKNQPQHF.

The V gene is TRBV5-1, the J gene TRBJ1-1; the D call of TRBD1 rests on TCRdb alone, since no DNA is present to check it. Germline CDR1 is SGHRS and CDR2 is YFSETQ. The CDR3 spans 14 residues. The CDR3 loop is CASSLEGFNTEAFF. The full variable domain, with the rest looked up from reference TRBV5-1 and TRBJ1-1, is KAGVTQTPRYLIKTRGQQVTLSCSPISGHRSVSWYQQTPGQGLQFLFEYFSETQRNKGNFPGRFSGRQFSNSRSEMNVSTLELGDSALYLCASSLEGFNTEAFFGQGTRLTVV.